This T cell receptor beta chain comes out of a study of shared clonotypes between healthy human individuals. In germline, CDR1 is SEHNR, CDR2 FQNEAQ (reference sequence). CDR3 length equals 14 residues. V was pared by 5 bases and J by 3 bases, with 14 bases between. Method: immunoSEQ multiplex PCR; TCRdb's copy keeps in-frame clones and lacks some. Here the sample spans roughly 2.2 million clones, roughly 92% being singletons. V gene TRBV7-9 combines with J gene TRBJ2-7; no firm D call. The source is a man aged 18 to 29 in good health. Some clones in this sample may be carry-over from other donors' samples. Sequenced: naive CD4+ T cells from PBMCs. The subset is: CD45RA+ positively selected. CDR3 sequence: CASSGPGRFYEQYF. CDR3 bases: TGTGCCAGCAGCGGTCCGGGCCGTTTCTACGAGCAGTACTTC.